A single sample is the source of the 22 T cell receptor beta chains below, sequenced in a study of T-cell memory formation after mild COVID-19. TCRdb processed the 5' RACE reads anew with MiXCR; each CDR3 protein has one entry. The table lists about 360,000 distinct CDR3 sequences, over 13% of them singletons. Material: PBMCs or a T cell subset sorted from them (not recorded which). The receptors derive from a young man who had mild COVID-19 (a few samples of this study predate the infection). Cell type and time point are not known.

In DNA, the CDR3 is TGTGCCAGCAGCCAAGGAAGCAGGGGAGACGAGCAGTACTTC. As protein: CASSQGSRGDEQYF. This chain connects TRBV3-1 to TRBJ2-7; possible D gene TRBD1, 6 bases. Germline V gene lookup returns CDR1 LGHDT and CDR2 YNNKEL (reference sequence). The V end was cut by 1 base, the J end by 5 bases, with 12 bases between. This CDR3 is 14 amino acids long.

There are many counts of this clonotype. The CDR3 DNA follows: TGTGCCAGCAGCTTGGGGGTTGAAGCGAAGGAGACCCAGTACTTC. Translated, it gives CASSLGVEAKETQYF. The chain combines TRBV5-4 with TRBJ2-5; no definite D call. The germline V gene encodes CDR1 SGHNT and CDR2 YYREEE (reference sequence). Trimming cost V 0 bases and J 5 bases, with 14 bases left between them. This CDR3 is 15 amino acids long.

This clonotype was observed a few times. The chain recombines TRBV2 with TRBJ2-7; 9 bases match TRBD1. With 3 bases clipped from V and 4 bases from J, the junction kept 7 bases outside the gene matches. This CDR3 has 15 amino acids. Germline CDR1 SNHLY, CDR2 FYNNEI. As DNA, the CDR3 is TGTGCCAGCAGTGAGCCGGGACAGGGTCAGTACGAGCAGTACGTC. Protein sequence: CASSEPGQGQYEQYV.

For the CDR3, the DNA is TGTGCCAGCAGCTCGGAGGGTTACAATGAGCAGTTCTTC. It is translated as CASSSEGYNEQFF. This sequence joins TRBV7-9 and TRBJ2-1, with D possibly being TRBD2 (6 bases). In germline, CDR1 is SEHNR, CDR2 FQNEAQ (reference sequence). Trimming took 4 bases from V and 4 from J, leaving 8 bases between them. The CDR3 is 13 residues long.

The V and J genes are TRBV28 and TRBJ1-2; tentatively, D is TRBD1 (5 bases). Germline CDR1 MDHEN, CDR2 SYDVKM. The CDR3 contains 14 residues. The V end was cut by 6 bases, the J end by 0 bases, with 11 bases between. The CDR3 region is CASSQQASNYGYTF. The CDR3 bases are TGTGCCAGCAGCCAACAGGCTTCTAACTATGGCTACACCTTC.

The gene calls are TRBV7-2 and TRBJ2-5, with D unresolved. V was pared by 2 bases and J by 3 bases, with 7 bases between. The CDR3 contains 13 residues. Germline V gene data show CDR1 as SGHTA and CDR2 as FQGNSA. The CDR3 DNA is TGTGCCAGCAGCTTATCGGTAAAAGAGACCCAGTACTTC. It encodes CASSLSVKETQYF.

This chain connects TRBV2 to TRBJ2-5, with a weak D call TRBD2 (6 bases). Trimming stripped 4 bases from V and 4 bases from J, with 22 bases between. This CDR3 spans 17 amino acids. Per germline, CDR1 SNHLY and CDR2 FYNNEI. CDR3 coding DNA: TGTGCCAGCAGTGGCCCCTACCAGGGACTTCTCCCAGAGACCCAGTACTTC. This encodes CASSGPYQGLLPETQYF.

V usage is TRBV9 and J usage is TRBJ2-2; no firm D call. Trimming stripped 0 bases from V and 8 bases from J, with 5 bases between. The CDR3 totals 12 residues. CDR1 and CDR2 (germline): SGDLS, YYNGEE. For the CDR3, the DNA is TGTGCCAGCAGCGTAGAGAATGGGGAGCTGTTTTTT. As protein: CASSVENGELFF.

The V call is TRBV5-6, the J call TRBJ1-2; 12 nucleotides line up with TRBD1. V gave up 4 bases and J gave up 7 bases; unmatched junction bases: 8. Germline V gene lookup returns CDR1 SGHDT and CDR2 YYEEEE. This CDR3 contains 15 residues. CDR3 loop: CASSTGQGAYIGYTF. The DNA of the CDR3 is TGTGCCAGCAGCACGGGACAGGGGGCATATATTGGCTACACCTTC. Together with reference TRBV5-6 and TRBJ1-2, the CDR3 gives the full variable domain: DAGVTQSPTHLIKTRGQQVTLRCSPKSGHDTVSWYQQALGQGPQFIFQYYEEEERQRGNFPDRFSGHQFPNYSSELNVNALLLGDSALYLCASSTGQGAYIGYTFGSGTRLTVV.

This clonotype occurred many times. The genes are TRBV6-2 or TRBV6-3 and TRBJ2-3, with a weak D call TRBD2 (6 bases). The germline CDR1 and CDR2 sequences are MNHEY and SVGEGT. V was shortened by 6 bases and J by 8 bases, with 21 bases between the two germline ends. This CDR3 spans 15 amino acids. CDR3 loop: CASSPLAPRSSTQYF. As DNA, the CDR3 is TGTGCCAGCAGCCCACTAGCTCCGAGATCGAGTACGCAGTATTTT.

There are a few counts of this clonotype. V and J are TRBV6-5 and TRBJ2-4; 7 positions agree with TRBD1. CDR3 length: 15 amino acids. V lost 5 bases to trimming and J lost 3 bases; unmatched junction nucleotides: 7. The germline V gene encodes CDR1 MNHEY and CDR2 SVGAGI. DNA of the CDR3: TGTGCCAGCAGTCCACCCGACAGGGTCAAAAACATTCAGTACTTC. The encoded protein is CASSPPDRVKNIQYF.

This clonotype has just a few counts. The chain carries TRBV27 and TRBJ2-7, with TRBD1 matching 10 bases. The V and J ends lost 4 bases and 1 base, in that order; junction bases with no gene match: 7. Germline V gene data show CDR1 as MNHEY and CDR2 as SMNVEV (reference sequence). The CDR3 totals 16 residues. The CDR3: CASSSLGQGVSYEQYV. The CDR3 DNA follows: TGTGCCAGCAGTTCCCTAGGACAGGGGGTTTCCTACGAGCAGTACGTC.

This clonotype was seen a few times. The rearrangement joins TRBV7-2 to TRBJ2-7; D possibly corresponds to TRBD2 (6 bases). Germline values: CDR1 SGHTA, CDR2 FQGNSA. The V gene lost 5 bases and the J gene lost 2 bases, with 19 bases spanning the gap. CDR3 length: 16 amino acids. CDR3 DNA sequence: TGTGCCAGCAGCCTCCCACCCGGGGGTACCGCCTACGAGCAGTACGTC. Translating gives CASSLPPGGTAYEQYV.

This clonotype was seen repeatedly, ten times or more. The chain employs TRBV7-9 and TRBJ2-7; 7 bases align to TRBD1. CDR1 is SEHNR, CDR2 FQNEAQ, per germline (reference sequence). V dropped 5 bases and J dropped 3; count of bases not matched to a gene: 7. There are 14 residues in the CDR3. The DNA for the CDR3 is TGTGCCAGCAGCCTGGGACAGAGCAACTACGAGCAGTACTTC. It codes for CASSLGQSNYEQYF.

Only a few counts were recorded for this clonotype. This sequence joins TRBV7-2 and TRBJ2-1, with D tentatively TRBD2 (5 bases). The CDR3 covers 15 residues. The V gene's germline CDR1 is SGHTA and CDR2 FQGNSA. V lost 1 base and J lost 10, with 17 bases in between. The CDR3 region is CASSLDRRTELEQFF. Written as DNA, the CDR3 is TGTGCCAGCAGCTTAGACCGGCGGACTGAACTAGAGCAGTTCTTC.

J is TRBJ1-2 and V is TRBV5-1, with D tentatively TRBD1 (6 bases). The CDR3 loop spans 17 amino acids. Trimming removed 0 bases at V and 6 bases at J, with 21 bases between. Germline loops: CDR1 SGHRS, CDR2 YFSETQ. The CDR3 coding sequence is TGCGCCAGCAGCTTGGGGATGGTGGCACAGGGAGGAGATGGCTACACCTTC. Translation gives CASSLGMVAQGGDGYTF.

This clonotype has ten or more counts. The chain links TRBV5-1 to TRBJ2-7; the D gene could be TRBD1 or TRBD2 (5 bases each). The CDR3 extends over 13 amino acids. V was shortened by 4 bases and J by 3 bases, with 11 bases between the two germline ends. CDR1 is SGHRS and CDR2 is YFSETQ in the germline V gene. DNA for the CDR3: TGCGCCAGCAGCCCCCAGGGAGTCTACGAGCAGTACTTC. It translates to CASSPQGVYEQYF.

This clonotype showed up just a few times. The J gene is TRBJ2-7, the V gene TRBV6-5; D not certain. Germline values: CDR1 MNHEY, CDR2 SVGAGI. The CDR3 loop spans 12 amino acids. V lost 6 bases and J lost 2, with 8 bases in between. The CDR3 region has the DNA TGTGCCAGCAGCCCCGACACCTACGAGCAGTACTTC. This sequence encodes CASSPDTYEQYF.

This clonotype was observed many times. The J gene is TRBJ1-1, the V gene TRBV4-1; D might be TRBD1 (6 bases). The CDR3 runs to 14 residues. Germline V gives CDR1 MGHRA, CDR2 YSYEKL. Trimming took off 5 bases at V and 4 bases at J, with 14 bases between the two ends. The CDR3 loop reads CASSGPLRGTEAFF. In DNA form, the CDR3 reads TGCGCCAGCAGCGGACCGCTCAGGGGCACTGAAGCTTTCTTT.

The chain recombines TRBV11-2 with TRBJ2-2; TRBD1 or TRBD2 may be the D gene (5 bases each). This CDR3 contains 14 residues. The V end lost 4 bases, the J end lost 9 bases, and 15 bases lay between the germline ends. Germline V gives CDR1 SGHAT, CDR2 FQNNGV. DNA for the CDR3: TGTGCCAGCAGCTCCGGGACCTCGGCCTGGGAGCTGTTTTTT. Translation gives CASSSGTSAWELFF.

This chain links TRBV7-9 with TRBJ1-1; possibly TRBD1 for D (5 bases). This CDR3 comprises 12 residues. V was clipped by 5 bases and J by 5 bases, with 9 bases between them. Germline V CDR1 and CDR2: SEHNR, FQNEAQ (reference sequence). The CDR3 DNA is TGTGCCAGCAGCGCGCCAGGGACTGAAGCTTTCTTT. It is translated as CASSAPGTEAFF.

In this sample, this clonotype turned up a few times. J is TRBJ2-3 and V is TRBV3-1; TRBD1 aligns across 9 bases. The V segment lost 5 bases and the J segment 4 bases; nucleotides outside the gene matches: 7. The germline CDR1 and CDR2 sequences are LGHDT and YNNKEL (reference sequence). CDR3 length: 15 residues. This chain's CDR3 is CASSNPDRGPDTQYF. In DNA form, the CDR3 reads TGTGCCAGCAGCAACCCGGACAGGGGACCAGATACGCAGTATTTT.